This TCR beta chain was retrieved from a study of T cell responses to AZD1222 COVID-19 vaccine. Study-wide background: Second-dose groups at about 4 or about 12 weeks were pooled.

The CDR3 consists of 13 residues. Profiling relied on immunoSEQ multiplex PCR, and the TCRdb table lists in-frame clones only, not all of them. Counted here are about 120,000 clones, approximately 91% occurring once; the ten biggest clones make up approximately 4.9%. To note about this clone: No antigen is known for it.

Overall study results and limits: Repertoires were obtained only post-peak T cell response. Donors, mostly white British, included more females; clonal diversity was possibly underestimated.

This sequence was found in an adult in good health. Sequenced here: peripheral blood, sampled on day 0 of AZD1222 vaccination. The V and J genes are TRBV12-3 or TRBV12-4 and TRBJ1-2; tentatively, D is TRBD1 (6 bases). CDR3 region: CASQGRGSYGYTF. The CDR3 DNA is TGTGCTTCACAAGGCAGGGGTTCCTATGGCTACACCTTC.